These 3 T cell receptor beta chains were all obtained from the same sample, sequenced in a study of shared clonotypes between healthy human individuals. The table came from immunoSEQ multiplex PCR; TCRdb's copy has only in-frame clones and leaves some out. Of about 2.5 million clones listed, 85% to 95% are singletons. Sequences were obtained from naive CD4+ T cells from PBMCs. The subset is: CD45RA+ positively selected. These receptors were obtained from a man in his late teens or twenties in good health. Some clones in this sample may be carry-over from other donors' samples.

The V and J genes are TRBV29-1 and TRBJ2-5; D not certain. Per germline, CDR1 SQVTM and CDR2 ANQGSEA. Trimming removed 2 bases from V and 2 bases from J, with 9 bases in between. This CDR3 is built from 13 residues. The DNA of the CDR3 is TGCAGCGTTGAAAAGGTTCGACAAGAGACCCAGTACTTC. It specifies CSVEKVRQETQYF.

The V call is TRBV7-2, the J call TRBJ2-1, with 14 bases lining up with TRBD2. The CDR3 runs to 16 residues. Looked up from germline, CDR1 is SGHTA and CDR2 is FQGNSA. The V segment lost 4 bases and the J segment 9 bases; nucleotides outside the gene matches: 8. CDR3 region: CASSYSGTSGSPEQFF. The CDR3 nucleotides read TGTGCCAGCAGCTATTCCGGGACTAGCGGGAGTCCTGAGCAGTTCTTC.

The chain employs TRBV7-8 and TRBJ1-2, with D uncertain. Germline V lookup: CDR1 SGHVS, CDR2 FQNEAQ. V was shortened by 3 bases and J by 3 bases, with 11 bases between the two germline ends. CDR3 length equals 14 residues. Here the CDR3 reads CASSLSAGHYGYTF. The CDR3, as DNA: TGTGCCAGCAGCTTGTCCGCCGGGCACTATGGCTACACCTTC.